This TCR beta chain stems from a study of vaccination effects on CD4 cells after COVID-19. Germline loops: CDR1 SNHLY, CDR2 FYNNEI. The V gene end was trimmed by 6 bases and the J gene end by 1 base; junction bases not matched to a gene: 3. This CDR3 has 14 amino acids. The method was immunoSEQ multiplex PCR; TCRdb's version includes in-frame clones alone and lacks a portion of them. The sample yields 20,000 or so clones, 70% to 80% seen once. Study-level results: Infection-derived and vaccine-derived clones contracted markedly late after vaccination.

The table lists this clone with a count of one. Antigen specificity is unknown. Under the ViraFEST assay, PBMC were stimulated with viral peptide pools so that antigen-specific CD4+ T cells expanded. Sequencing was performed afterwards. A 10-day culture period preceded the isolation of CD4+ T cells. Two-dose vaccination with either BNT162b2 or mRNA-1273 was given to the participants. The source of this sequence is a human donor who received a COVID-19 vaccine. Material: CD4+ T cells from PBMCs cultured with HCoV-229E spike peptides, obtained after COVID-19 vaccination. The chain has TRBV2 and TRBJ2-7, with 10 bases that match TRBD1. The CDR3 nucleotides read TGTGCCAGCAGGGACAGGGGGTTATCCTACGAGCAGTACTTC. The encoded protein is CASRDRGLSYEQYF.